Below, 8 T cell receptor beta chains from the same sample are listed, as sequenced in a study of cytomegalovirus exposure and HLA in healthy donors. Primers: 60 Vbeta forward and 13 Jbeta reverse. The table came from immunoSEQ multiplex PCR; TCRdb's copy has only in-frame clones and leaves some out. This sample's clone table lists tens of thousands of clones. Source material: PBMCs. All receptors come from a woman between 35 and 50 years old in good health and CMV-seropositive.

J is TRBJ1-5 and V is TRBV6-5; D is uncertain. CDR1 is MNHEY, CDR2 SVGAGI, per germline. There are 13 residues in the CDR3. Trimming pared 2 bases from V and 7 bases from J, leaving 9 bases between. The CDR3 spells CASSYGPRQPQHF. The CDR3 DNA is TGTGCCAGCAGTTACGGTCCGCGACAGCCCCAGCATTTT.

Concerning this clone: Its ends do not fully match the called genes, so a read error is possible. The chain uses TRBV7-9 and TRBJ1-1; D is possibly TRBD1 (6 bases). The germline V gene has CDR1 SEHNR and CDR2 FQNEAQ (reference sequence). The CDR3 covers 12 residues. The CDR3 DNA sequence: TGTGCCGGCAGCCACACAGGGACTGAAGCTTTCTTT. Translated: CAGSHTGTEAFF.

The rearrangement joins TRBV18 to TRBJ2-5; 7 bases fit TRBD1. Matching the DNA end better, TRBJ2-7 makes the J call doubtful. The CDR3 sequence is 14 residues long. Germline V gives CDR1 KGHSH, CDR2 LQKENI. The DNA of the CDR3 is TGTGCCAGCTCACCCGGGACAGTCTCCTACGAGCAGTACTTC. It yields the protein CASSPGTVSYEQYF.

The chain links TRBV29-1 to TRBJ1-2; D is ambiguous. The CDR3 extends over 14 amino acids. Germline values: CDR1 SQVTM, CDR2 ANQGSEA. Trimming shortened V by 2 bases and J by 0 bases, and 10 bases separated the two germline ends. For the CDR3, the DNA is TGCAGCGTTGAACGGTTATCCTCTAACTATGGCTACACCTTC. Protein: CSVERLSSNYGYTF.

The chain links TRBV18 to TRBJ2-3; TRBD2 is a possible D gene (6 bases). The germline gives CDR1 KGHSH, CDR2 LQKENI. Trimming cost V 1 base and J 0 bases, with 14 bases left between them. CDR3 length: 17 amino acids. The CDR3 nucleotides read TGTGCCAGCTCACCACGGAGGGAGATGATGAGCACAGATACGCAGTATTTT. Translated: CASSPRREMMSTDTQYF.

The rearrangement links TRBV7-9 to TRBJ1-1, with D perhaps TRBD1 (5 bases). Germline CDR1 is SEHNR and CDR2 is FQNEAQ (reference sequence). The CDR3 sequence is 14 residues long. The V end lost 4 bases, the J end lost 4 bases, and 13 bases lay between the germline ends. The CDR3, as DNA: TGTGCCAGCAGCTCCCAGCAGGGAAGCACTGAAGCTTTCTTT. Amino acid sequence: CASSSQQGSTEAFF.

The chain combines TRBV29-1 with TRBJ2-7, with D perhaps TRBD1 (5 bases). The CDR3 runs 12 residues. Germline V gene lookup returns CDR1 SQVTM and CDR2 ANQGSEA. V was shortened by 7 bases and J by 2 bases, with 12 bases between the two germline ends. This CDR3 reads CSGRAGTYEQYF. In nucleotides, the CDR3 is TGCAGCGGTAGGGCAGGGACCTACGAGCAGTACTTC.

J is TRBJ2-7 and V is TRBV9; D unclear. Germline V gene data show CDR1 as SGDLS and CDR2 as YYNGEE. Trimming left V 3 bases short and J 6 bases short, with 4 bases between. The CDR3 is 10 amino acids. CDR3 nucleotides: TGTGCCAGCAGCGGAGCCGAGCAGTACTTC. Translation gives CASSGAEQYF.